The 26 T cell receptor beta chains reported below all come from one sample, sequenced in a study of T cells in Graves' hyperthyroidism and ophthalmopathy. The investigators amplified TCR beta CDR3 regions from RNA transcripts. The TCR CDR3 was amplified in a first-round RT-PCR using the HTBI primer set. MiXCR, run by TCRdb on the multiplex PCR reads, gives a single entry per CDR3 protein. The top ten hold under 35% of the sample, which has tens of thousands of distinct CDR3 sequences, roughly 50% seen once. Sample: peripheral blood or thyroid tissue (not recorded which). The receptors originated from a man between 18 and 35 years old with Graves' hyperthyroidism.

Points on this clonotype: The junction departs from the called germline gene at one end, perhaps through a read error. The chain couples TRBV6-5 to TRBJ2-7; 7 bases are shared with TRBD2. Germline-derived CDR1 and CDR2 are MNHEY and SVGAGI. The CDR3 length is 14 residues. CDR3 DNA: TGTGCCATCAGTTACCTAGCGGTACCTCTCGAGCAGTACTTC. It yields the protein CAISYLAVPLEQYF.

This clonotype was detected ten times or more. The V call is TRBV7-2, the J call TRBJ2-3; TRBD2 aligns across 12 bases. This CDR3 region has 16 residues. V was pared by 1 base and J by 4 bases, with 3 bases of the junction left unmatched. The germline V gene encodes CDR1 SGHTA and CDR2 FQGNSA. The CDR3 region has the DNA TGTGCCAGCAGCTTAGGGCCTAGCGGGGGGGCAGATACGCAGTATTTT. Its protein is CASSLGPSGGADTQYF. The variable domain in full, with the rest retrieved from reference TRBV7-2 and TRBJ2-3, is GAGVSQSPSNKVTEKGKDVELRCDPISGHTALYWYRQSLGQGLEFLIYFQGNSAPDKSGLPSDRFSAERTGGSVSTLTIQRTQQEDSAVYLCASSLGPSGGADTQYFGPGTRLTVL.

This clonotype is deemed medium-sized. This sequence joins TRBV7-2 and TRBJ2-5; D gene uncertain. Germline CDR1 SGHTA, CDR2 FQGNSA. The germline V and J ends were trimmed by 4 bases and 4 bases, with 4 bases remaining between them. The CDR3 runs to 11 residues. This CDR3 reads CASSWGETQYF. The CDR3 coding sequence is TGTGCCAGCAGCTGGGGAGAGACCCAGTACTTC.

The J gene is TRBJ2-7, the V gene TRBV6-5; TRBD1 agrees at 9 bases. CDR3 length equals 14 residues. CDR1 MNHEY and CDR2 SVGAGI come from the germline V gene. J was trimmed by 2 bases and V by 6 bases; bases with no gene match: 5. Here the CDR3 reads CASRPRTGAYEQYF. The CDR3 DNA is TGTGCCAGCAGGCCACGGACAGGGGCCTACGAGCAGTACTTC.

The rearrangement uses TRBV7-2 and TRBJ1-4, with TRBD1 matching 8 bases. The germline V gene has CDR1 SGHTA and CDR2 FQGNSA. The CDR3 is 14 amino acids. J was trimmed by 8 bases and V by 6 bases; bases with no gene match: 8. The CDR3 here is CASRGGGTGEKLFF. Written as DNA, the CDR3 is TGTGCCAGCAGGGGAGGTGGGACAGGCGAAAAACTGTTTTTT.

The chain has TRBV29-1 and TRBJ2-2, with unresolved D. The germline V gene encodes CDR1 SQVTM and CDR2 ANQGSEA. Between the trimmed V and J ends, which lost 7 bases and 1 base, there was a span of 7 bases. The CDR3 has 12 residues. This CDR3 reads CSAEMNTGELFF. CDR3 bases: TGCAGCGCTGAGATGAACACCGGGGAGCTGTTTTTT.

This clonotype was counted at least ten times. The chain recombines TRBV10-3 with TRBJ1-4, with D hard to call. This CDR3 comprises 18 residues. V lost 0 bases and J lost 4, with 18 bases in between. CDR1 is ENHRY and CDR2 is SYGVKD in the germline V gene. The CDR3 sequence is CAISESLKEGPFNEKLFF. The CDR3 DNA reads TGTGCCATCAGTGAGTCTCTCAAAGAAGGGCCGTTTAATGAAAAACTGTTTTTT.

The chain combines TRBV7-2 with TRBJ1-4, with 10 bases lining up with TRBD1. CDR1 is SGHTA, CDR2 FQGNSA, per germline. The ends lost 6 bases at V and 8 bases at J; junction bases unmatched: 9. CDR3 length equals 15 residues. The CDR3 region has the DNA TGTGCCAGCAGGGGAGGTGGGACAGGGGCCGAAAAACTGTTTTTT. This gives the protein CASRGGGTGAEKLFF.

DNA of the CDR3: TGTGCCAGCAGCCAAGTTCGGGGTGGGGGCCAAGAGACCCAGTACTTC. Its translation is CASSQVRGGGQETQYF. This chain connects TRBV14 to TRBJ2-5; D possibly uses TRBD1 or TRBD2 (5 bases each). CDR3 length equals 16 residues. The V gene's germline CDR1 is SGHDN and CDR2 FVKESK. Trimming took off 1 base at V and 1 base at J, with 13 bases between the two ends.

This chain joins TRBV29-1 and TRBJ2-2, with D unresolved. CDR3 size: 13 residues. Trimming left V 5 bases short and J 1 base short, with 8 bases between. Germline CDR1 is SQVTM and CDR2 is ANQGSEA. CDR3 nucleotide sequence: TGCAGCGTTCGAGACTGGAACACCGGGGAGCTGTTTTTT. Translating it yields CSVRDWNTGELFF.

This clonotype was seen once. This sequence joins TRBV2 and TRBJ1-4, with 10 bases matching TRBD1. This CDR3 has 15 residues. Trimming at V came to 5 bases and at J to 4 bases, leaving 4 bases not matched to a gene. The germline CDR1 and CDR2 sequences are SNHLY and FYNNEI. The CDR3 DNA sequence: TGTGCCAGCAGTCGGACAGGGGGACTTAATGAAAAACTGTTTTTT. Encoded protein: CASSRTGGLNEKLFF.

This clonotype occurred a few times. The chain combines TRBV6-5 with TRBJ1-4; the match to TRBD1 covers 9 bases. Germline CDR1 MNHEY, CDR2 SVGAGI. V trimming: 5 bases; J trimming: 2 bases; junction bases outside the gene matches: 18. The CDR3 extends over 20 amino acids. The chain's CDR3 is CASSLNPPTGGGNTNEKLFF. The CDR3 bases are TGTGCCAGCAGTCTAAACCCCCCTACAGGGGGCGGGAATACTAATGAAAAACTGTTTTTT.

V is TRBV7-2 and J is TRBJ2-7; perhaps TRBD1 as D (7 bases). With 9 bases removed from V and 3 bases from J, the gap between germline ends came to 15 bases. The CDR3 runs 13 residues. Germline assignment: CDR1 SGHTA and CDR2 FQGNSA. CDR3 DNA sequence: TGTGCCAGTAGTGCGGGACAGATCTACGAGCAGTACTTC. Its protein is CASSAGQIYEQYF. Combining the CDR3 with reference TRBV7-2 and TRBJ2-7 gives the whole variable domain GAGVSQSPSNKVTEKGKDVELRCDPISGHTALYWYRQSLGQGLEFLIYFQGNSAPDKSGLPSDRFSAERTGGSVSTLTIQRTQQEDSAVYLCASSAGQIYEQYFGPGTRLTVT.

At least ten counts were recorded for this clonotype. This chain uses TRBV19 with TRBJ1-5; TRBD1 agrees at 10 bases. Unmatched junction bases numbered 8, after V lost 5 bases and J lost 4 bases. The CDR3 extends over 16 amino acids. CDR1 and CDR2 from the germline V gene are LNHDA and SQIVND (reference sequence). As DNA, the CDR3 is TGTGCCAGTAGTTCCATGGGGACAGGGGTAAATCAGCCCCAGCATTTT. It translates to CASSSMGTGVNQPQHF.

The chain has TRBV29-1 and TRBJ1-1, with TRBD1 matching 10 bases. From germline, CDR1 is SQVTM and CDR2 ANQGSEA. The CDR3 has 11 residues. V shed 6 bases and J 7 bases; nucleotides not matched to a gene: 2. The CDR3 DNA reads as TGCAGCGTCGACAGGGGGCTTGAAGCTTTCTTT. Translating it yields CSVDRGLEAFF. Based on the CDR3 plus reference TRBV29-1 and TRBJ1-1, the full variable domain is SAVISQKPSRDICQRGTSLTIQCQVDSQVTMMFWYRQQPGQSLTLIATANQGSEATYESGFVIDKFPISRPNLTFSTLTVSNMSPEDSSIYLCSVDRGLEAFFGQGTRLTVV.

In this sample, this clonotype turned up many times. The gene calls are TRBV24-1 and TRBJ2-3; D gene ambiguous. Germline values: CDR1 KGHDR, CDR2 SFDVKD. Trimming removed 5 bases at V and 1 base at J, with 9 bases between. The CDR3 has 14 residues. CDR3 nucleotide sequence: TGTGCCACCAGTGGGCAGTGGGGCACAGATACGCAGTATTTT. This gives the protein CATSGQWGTDTQYF.

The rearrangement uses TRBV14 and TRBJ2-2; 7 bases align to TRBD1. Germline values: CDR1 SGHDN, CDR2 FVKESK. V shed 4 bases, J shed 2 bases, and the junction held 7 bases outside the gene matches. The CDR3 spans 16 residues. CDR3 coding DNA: TGTGCCAGCAGCCCTTACAGGGGCCTTAACACCGGGGAGCTGTTTTTT. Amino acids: CASSPYRGLNTGELFF.

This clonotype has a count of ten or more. CDR3 protein: CSARYSTYGAGEQYF. DNA of the CDR3: TGCAGTGCTAGATACAGTACATACGGCGCGGGGGAGCAGTACTTC. The chain uses TRBV20-1 and TRBJ2-7; D might be TRBD2 (6 bases). V lost 2 bases to trimming and J lost 7 bases, with 21 bases between them. Germline values: CDR1 DFQATT, CDR2 SNEGSKA (reference sequence). This CDR3 is built from 15 residues.

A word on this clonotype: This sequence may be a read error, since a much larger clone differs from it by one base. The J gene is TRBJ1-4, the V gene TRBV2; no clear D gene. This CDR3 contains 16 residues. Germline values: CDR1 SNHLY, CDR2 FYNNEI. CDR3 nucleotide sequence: TGTGCCAGCAGTTACTCGATCAGCTTCGGTAATGGAAAACTGTTTTTT. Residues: CASSYSISFGNGKLFF.

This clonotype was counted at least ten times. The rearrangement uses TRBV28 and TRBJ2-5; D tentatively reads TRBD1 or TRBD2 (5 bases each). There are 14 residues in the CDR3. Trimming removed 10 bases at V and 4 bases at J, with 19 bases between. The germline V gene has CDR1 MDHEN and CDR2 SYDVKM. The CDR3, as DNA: TGTGCCACACGACTGGGGCGGGTAGGAGAGACCCAGTACTTC. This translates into CATRLGRVGETQYF.

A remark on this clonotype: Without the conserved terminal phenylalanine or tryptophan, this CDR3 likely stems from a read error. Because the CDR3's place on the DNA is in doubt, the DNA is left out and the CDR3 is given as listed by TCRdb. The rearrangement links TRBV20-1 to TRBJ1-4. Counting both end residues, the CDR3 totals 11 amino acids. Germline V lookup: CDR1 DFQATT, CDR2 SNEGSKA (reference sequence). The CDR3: CNAPTDGKLSS.

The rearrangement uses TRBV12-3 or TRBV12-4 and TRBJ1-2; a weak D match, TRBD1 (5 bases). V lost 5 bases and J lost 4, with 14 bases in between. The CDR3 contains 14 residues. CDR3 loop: CASSPTGRGYGYTF. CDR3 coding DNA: TGTGCCAGCAGTCCTACGGGGAGGGGCTATGGCTACACCTTC.

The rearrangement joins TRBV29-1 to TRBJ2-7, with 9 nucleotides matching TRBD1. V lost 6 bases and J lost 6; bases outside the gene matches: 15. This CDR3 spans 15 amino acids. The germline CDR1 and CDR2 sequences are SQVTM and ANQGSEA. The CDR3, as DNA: TGCAGCGTGAGGACCGGGACAGGGTGGTCCGGCGAGCAGTACTTC. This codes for CSVRTGTGWSGEQYF.

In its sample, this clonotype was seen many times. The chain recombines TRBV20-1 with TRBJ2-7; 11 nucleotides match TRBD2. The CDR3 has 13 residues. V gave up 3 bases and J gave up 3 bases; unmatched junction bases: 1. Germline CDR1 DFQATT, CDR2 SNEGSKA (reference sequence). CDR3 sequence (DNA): TGCAGTGCTAGCGGGACTAGCGGCTACGAGCAGTACTTC. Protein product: CSASGTSGYEQYF.

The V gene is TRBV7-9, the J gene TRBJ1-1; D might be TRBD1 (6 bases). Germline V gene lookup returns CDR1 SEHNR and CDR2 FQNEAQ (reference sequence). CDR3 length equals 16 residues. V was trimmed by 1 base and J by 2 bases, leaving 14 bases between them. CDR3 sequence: CASSLGQANPNTEAFF. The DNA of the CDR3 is TGTGCCAGCAGCTTAGGACAGGCGAACCCCAACACTGAAGCTTTCTTT.

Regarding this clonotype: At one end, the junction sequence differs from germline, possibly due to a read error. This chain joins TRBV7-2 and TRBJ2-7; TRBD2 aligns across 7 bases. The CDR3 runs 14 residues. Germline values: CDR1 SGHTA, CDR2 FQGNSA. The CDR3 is CASTPGGLNYGQYF. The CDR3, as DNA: TGTGCCAGCACCCCGGGGGGTCTAAACTACGGGCAGTACTTC. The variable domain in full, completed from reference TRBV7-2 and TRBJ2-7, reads GAGVSQSPSNKVTEKGKDVELRCDPISGHTALYWYRQSLGQGLEFLIYFQGNSAPDKSGLPSDRFSAERTGGSVSTLTIQRTQQEDSAVYLCASTPGGLNYGQYFGPGTRLTVT.